Sequencing of this TCR beta chain was carried out in a study of cytomegalovirus exposure and HLA in healthy donors. To note about this clone: Distinct nucleotide sequences in the sample also encode this CDR3.

The PCR used 60 Vbeta and 13 Jbeta primers. Method: immunoSEQ multiplex PCR; TCRdb's copy keeps in-frame clones and lacks some. The sample lists fewer than 180,000 clones; around 79% were seen once. Germline-derived CDR1 and CDR2 are LNHDA and SQIVND (reference sequence). V shed 5 bases and J 4 bases; nucleotides not matched to a gene: 7. This CDR3 spans 15 amino acids. The chain links TRBV19 to TRBJ2-3; 9 bases fit TRBD2. Sequencing was done on a sample of PBMCs. This receptor was obtained from a man between 45 and 60 years old in good health and CMV-seropositive. The CDR3 bases are TGTGCCAGTAGTCCCTTAGCGGGAGTGGCAGATACGCAGTATTTT. Its translation is CASSPLAGVADTQYF. Based on the CDR3 plus reference TRBV19 and TRBJ2-3, the full variable domain is DGGITQSPKYLFRKEGQNVTLSCEQNLNHDAMYWYRQDPGQGLRLIYYSQIVNDFQKGDIAEGYSVSREKKESFPLTVTSAQKNPTAFYLCASSPLAGVADTQYFGPGTRLTVL.